This TCR beta chain appears in the sequencing data of a study of PD-1 and CTLA-4 blockade in melanoma. There are 15 residues in the CDR3. The germline CDR1 and CDR2 sequences are MNHEY and SVGEGT. J lost 3 bases, V lost 5 bases, and 10 bases had no gene match. Measured with immunoSEQ multiplex PCR; TCRdb has only the in-frame clones, and not every one. The sample includes fewer than 35,000 clones, 88% of them seen just once. The rearrangement joins TRBV6-2 or TRBV6-3 to TRBJ2-7; 7 nucleotides match TRBD1. The sequence was collected from a human donor with melanoma. The material sequenced was CD8+ T cells from peripheral blood, taken from a patient given anti-PD-1 treatment. CDR3 in DNA: TGTGCCAGCAGTAAGACAGTAGGGGGCTTCTACGAGCAGTACTTC. The encoded protein is CASSKTVGGFYEQYF.